This TCR beta chain comes out of a study of OX40 agonist ivuxolimab in advanced cancers. Background on the study: A mean age of roughly 60 years, range about 20 to 85, was recorded, and roughly 80% were male. Study results and limitations: Not determined was the antigen specificity of the expanded peripheral T cells.

Regarding this clone: Its matching antigen is unknown.

The repertoire was sequenced with immunoSEQ multiplex PCR; TCRdb's copy has only in-frame clones and lacks some. The data show 55,000 to 80,000 clones, roughly 80% seen once. CDR1 and CDR2 (germline): SGHAT, FQNNGV. The CDR3 length is 14 residues. V was cut by 3 bases and J by 6 bases, with 9 bases left in between. With autoimmune disease history or systemic immunosuppression, patients were excluded. This rearrangement joins TRBV11-2 to TRBJ1-6, with D possibly matching TRBD1 (5 bases). The sample consisted of CD4+ or CD8+ T cells sorted from blood, taken in a trial of the OX40 agonist ivuxolimab. The TCR sequence derives from an adult with an advanced solid tumor such as melanoma, head and neck, liver or kidney cancer. The chain's CDR3 is CASSLGRSNSPLHF. For the CDR3, the DNA is TGTGCCAGCAGCTTGGGACGGAGTAATTCACCCCTCCACTTT. Supplemented by reference TRBV11-2 and TRBJ1-6, the full variable domain reads EAGVAQSPRYKIIEKRQSVAFWCNPISGHATLYWYQQILGQGPKLLIQFQNNGVVDDSQLPKDRFSAERLKGVDSTLKIQPAKLEDSAVYLCASSLGRSNSPLHFGNGTRLTVT.